Listed below are T cell receptor beta chains from one sample, sequenced in a study of shared clonotypes between healthy human individuals. The protocol was immunoSEQ multiplex PCR, while the TCRdb copy is restricted to in-frame clones and leaves out a portion. Of around 600,000 clones in the sample, around 97% were seen once. Material: naive CD4+ T cells sorted from blood. These receptors were obtained from a woman aged 30 to 39 in good health. Both conserved end residues are part of each CDR3. The D gene is left open where the match is weak. A row's size may be missing; if present it is once, few, many or a size class.

j_call: TRBJ2-2
clone_size: NA
v_call: TRBV5-1
d_call: NA
cdr3_nt: TGCGCCAGCGAGTCGTCGAACACCGGGGAGCTGTTTTTT
cdr3_aa: CASESSNTGELFF

j_call: TRBJ2-7
clone_size: NA
v_call: TRBV27
d_call: NA
cdr3_nt: TGTGCCAGCAAAGTCCCAGGTTCAATCTACGAGCAGTACTTC
cdr3_aa: CASKVPGSIYEQYF

j_call: TRBJ1-1
clone_size: NA
v_call: TRBV18
d_call: NA
cdr3_nt: TGTGCCAGCTCACCACGTGTACAGAATTCGGCTGAAGCTTTCTTT
cdr3_aa: CASSPRVQNSAEAFF

j_call: TRBJ2-2
clone_size: NA
v_call: TRBV5-1
d_call: TRBD1
cdr3_nt: TGCGCCAGCAGCGCGGACAGGGTAAACACCGGGGAGCTGTTTTTT
cdr3_aa: CASSADRVNTGELFF

j_call: TRBJ2-5
clone_size: NA
v_call: TRBV5-1
d_call: NA
cdr3_nt: TGCGCCAGCAGCGCTTCCCGGAGCCCGGAGACCCAGTACTTC
cdr3_aa: CASSASRSPETQYF

j_call: TRBJ2-3
clone_size: NA
v_call: TRBV7-2
d_call: TRBD2
cdr3_nt: TGTGCCAGCAGCTTAGTTTACCTAGCGGGAGGAACAGATACGCAGTATTTT
cdr3_aa: CASSLVYLAGGTDTQYF

j_call: TRBJ1-1
clone_size: NA
v_call: TRBV18
d_call: NA
cdr3_nt: TGTGCCAGCTCAAGCGATTGGGGCCCGGAAGCTTTCTTT
cdr3_aa: CASSSDWGPEAFF

j_call: TRBJ2-5
clone_size: NA
v_call: TRBV5-1
d_call: NA
cdr3_nt: TGCGCCAGCAGCTTGGTTGGCGACTTCCAAGAGACCCAGTACTTC
cdr3_aa: CASSLVGDFQETQYF

j_call: TRBJ2-7
clone_size: NA
v_call: TRBV9
d_call: NA
cdr3_nt: TGTGCCAGCAGCGTAGATCAGGGATTCACAACCTACGAGCAGTACTTC
cdr3_aa: CASSVDQGFTTYEQYF

j_call: TRBJ1-4
clone_size: once
v_call: TRBV28
d_call: NA
cdr3_nt: TGTGCCAGCAGTTTACCAGGGTTGAACTACGCCGGGTCAACTAATGAAAAACTGTTTTTT
cdr3_aa: CASSLPGLNYAGSTNEKLFF

j_call: TRBJ1-2
clone_size: few
v_call: TRBV28
d_call: TRBD1
cdr3_nt: TGTGCCAGCAGCTCGACAGGGGGCCGGGACTATGGCTACACCTTC
cdr3_aa: CASSSTGGRDYGYTF

j_call: TRBJ2-5
clone_size: NA
v_call: TRBV28
d_call: TRBD1
cdr3_nt: TGTGCCAGCAGTTTATGGGACAGGGGGCTCGGTGAGCAGTACTTC
cdr3_aa: CASSLWDRGLGEQYF

j_call: TRBJ2-4
clone_size: NA
v_call: TRBV6-5
d_call: TRBD2
cdr3_nt: TGTGCCAGCTACCCTAGCGGGAGCAGAAACATTCAGTACTTC
cdr3_aa: CASYPSGSRNIQYF

j_call: TRBJ2-7
clone_size: NA
v_call: TRBV27
d_call: TRBD2
cdr3_nt: TGTGCCAGCAGTGCCCGACTAGCGGTCCCCTCCTACGAGCAGTACTTC
cdr3_aa: CASSARLAVPSYEQYF

j_call: TRBJ2-5
clone_size: NA
v_call: TRBV20-1
d_call: NA
cdr3_nt: TGCAGTGTCGGGGGTCAAGAGACCCAGTACTTC
cdr3_aa: CSVGGQETQYF

j_call: TRBJ2-1
clone_size: NA
v_call: TRBV28
d_call: NA
cdr3_nt: TGTGCCAGCAGTATACTAGGTCTCAATGAGCAGTTCTTC
cdr3_aa: CASSILGLNEQFF

j_call: TRBJ2-1
clone_size: NA
v_call: TRBV27
d_call: NA
cdr3_nt: TGTGCCAGCAGTTTATCAGCAAGTGAGCAGTTCTTC
cdr3_aa: CASSLSASEQFF

j_call: TRBJ1-1
clone_size: NA
v_call: TRBV11-2
d_call: NA
cdr3_nt: TGTGCCAGCAACCTTTTTAACACTGAAGCTTTCTTT
cdr3_aa: CASNLFNTEAFF

j_call: TRBJ2-7
clone_size: NA
v_call: TRBV4-2
d_call: NA
cdr3_nt: TGTGCCAGCAGCCAGACTATGGCCGACGAGCAGTACTTC
cdr3_aa: CASSQTMADEQYF

j_call: TRBJ1-1
clone_size: NA
v_call: TRBV5-4
d_call: NA
cdr3_nt: TGTGCCAGCAGCCCTAATCGTGGTGGGAACACTGAAGCTTTCTTT
cdr3_aa: CASSPNRGGNTEAFF

j_call: TRBJ1-6
clone_size: NA
v_call: TRBV6-5
d_call: NA
cdr3_nt: TGTGCCAGCAGTTACTCGTGGGAAAATAATTCACCCCTCCACTTT
cdr3_aa: CASSYSWENNSPLHF

j_call: TRBJ2-7
clone_size: once
v_call: TRBV25-1
d_call: NA
cdr3_nt: TGTGCCAGCAGTGAATTTGAGGGGGGTCCCTCCTACGAGCAGTACTTC
cdr3_aa: CASSEFEGGPSYEQYF

j_call: TRBJ1-4
clone_size: NA
v_call: TRBV11-2
d_call: NA
cdr3_nt: TGTGCCAGCAGCTTCACCGGGCCTAATGAAAAACTGTTTTTT
cdr3_aa: CASSFTGPNEKLFF

j_call: TRBJ1-2
clone_size: NA
v_call: TRBV29-1
d_call: NA
cdr3_nt: TGCAGCGCGCGGGAACAGAGCCTCTCCGGCTACACCTTC
cdr3_aa: CSAREQSLSGYTF

j_call: TRBJ2-5
clone_size: NA
v_call: TRBV5-1
d_call: NA
cdr3_nt: TGCGCCAGCAGCGCAGGGGTATTAGAGACCCAGTACTTC
cdr3_aa: CASSAGVLETQYF

j_call: TRBJ2-1
clone_size: once
v_call: TRBV5-1
d_call: NA
cdr3_nt: TGCGCCAGCAGCTTGGGGGTGCAATACGAGCAGTTCTTC
cdr3_aa: CASSLGVQYEQFF

j_call: TRBJ2-3
clone_size: NA
v_call: TRBV4-2
d_call: NA
cdr3_nt: TGTGCCAGCAGCCAAGATCCGGCGGCTGATAGCACAGATACGCAGTATTTT
cdr3_aa: CASSQDPAADSTDTQYF

j_call: TRBJ1-6
clone_size: NA
v_call: TRBV28
d_call: NA
cdr3_nt: TGTGCCAGCAGCGTTTTAGCGACGGGCCCTGAGTCCCTCCACTTT
cdr3_aa: CASSVLATGPESLHF

j_call: TRBJ2-2
clone_size: NA
v_call: TRBV11-2
d_call: TRBD2
cdr3_nt: TGTGCCAGCAGCTTAGTTATGACTAGCGGGGGTGGTTTCACCGGGGAGCTGTTTTTT
cdr3_aa: CASSLVMTSGGGFTGELFF

j_call: TRBJ1-1
clone_size: NA
v_call: TRBV10-3
d_call: NA
cdr3_nt: TGTGCCATCAGTGAATCGGGACGTCAAGTCAACACTGAAGCTTTCTTT
cdr3_aa: CAISESGRQVNTEAFF

j_call: TRBJ2-7
clone_size: NA
v_call: TRBV2
d_call: NA
cdr3_nt: TGTGCCAGCAGACGGACGGGCTCCTACGAGCAGTACTTC
cdr3_aa: CASRRTGSYEQYF

j_call: TRBJ1-1
clone_size: once
v_call: TRBV9
d_call: NA
cdr3_nt: TGTGCCAGCAGCAACACCCTCCGGAACACTGAAGCTTTCTTT
cdr3_aa: CASSNTLRNTEAFF

j_call: TRBJ2-5
clone_size: NA
v_call: TRBV7-9
d_call: TRBD1
cdr3_nt: TGTGCCAGCAGCTGGGGACAGAGCAAGAGTTCCCAGTACTTC
cdr3_aa: CASSWGQSKSSQYF

j_call: TRBJ1-2
clone_size: NA
v_call: TRBV7-2
d_call: TRBD1
cdr3_nt: TGTGCCAGCAGCGTATGGACAGGTGAGGCTGGCTACACCTTC
cdr3_aa: CASSVWTGEAGYTF

j_call: TRBJ1-4
clone_size: once
v_call: TRBV21-1
d_call: NA
cdr3_nt: TGTGCCACCGCGGAGGGTGAAAAACTGTTTTTT
cdr3_aa: CATAEGEKLFF